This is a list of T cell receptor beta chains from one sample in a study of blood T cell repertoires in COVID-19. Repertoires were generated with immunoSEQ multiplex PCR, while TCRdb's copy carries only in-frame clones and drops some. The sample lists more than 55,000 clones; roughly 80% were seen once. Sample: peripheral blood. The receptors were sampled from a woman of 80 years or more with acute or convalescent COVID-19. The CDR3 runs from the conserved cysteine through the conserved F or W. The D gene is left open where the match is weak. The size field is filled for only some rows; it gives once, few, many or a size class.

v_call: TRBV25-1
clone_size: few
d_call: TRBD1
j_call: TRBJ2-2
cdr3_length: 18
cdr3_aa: CASSEPHRTGSNTGELFF
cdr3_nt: TGTGCCAGCAGTGAACCCCATCGGACAGGGTCGAACACCGGGGAGCTGTTTTTT

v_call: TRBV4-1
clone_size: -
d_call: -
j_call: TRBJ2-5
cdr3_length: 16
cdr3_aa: CASSQESVPGKETQYF
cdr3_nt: TGCGCCAGCAGCCAAGAAAGTGTTCCGGGTAAAGAGACCCAGTACTTC

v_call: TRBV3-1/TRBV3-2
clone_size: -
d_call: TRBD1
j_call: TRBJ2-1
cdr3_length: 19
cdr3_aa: CASSHTRGGTGAYYNEQFF
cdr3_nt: TGTGCCAGCAGCCATACGAGGGGAGGGACAGGGGCATACTACAATGAGCAGTTCTTC

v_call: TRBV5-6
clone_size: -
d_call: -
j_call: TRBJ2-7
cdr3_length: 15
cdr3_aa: CASSLVGQGSYEQYF
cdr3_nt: TGTGCCAGCAGCTTGGTAGGGCAGGGGTCCTACGAGCAGTACTTC

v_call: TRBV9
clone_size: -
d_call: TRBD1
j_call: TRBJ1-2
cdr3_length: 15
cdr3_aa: CASSVAPDRFYGYTF
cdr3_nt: TGTGCCAGCAGCGTAGCCCCGGACAGGTTCTATGGCTACACCTTC

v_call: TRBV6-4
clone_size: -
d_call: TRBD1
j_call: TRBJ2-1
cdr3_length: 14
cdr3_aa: CASSEGTGGNEQFF
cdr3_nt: TGTGCCAGCAGTGAAGGGACAGGGGGTAATGAGCAGTTCTTC

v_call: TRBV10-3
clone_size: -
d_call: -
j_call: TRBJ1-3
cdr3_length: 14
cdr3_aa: CAIRNGLTGNTIYF
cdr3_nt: TGTGCCATCCGAAATGGGCTAACTGGAAACACCATATATTTT

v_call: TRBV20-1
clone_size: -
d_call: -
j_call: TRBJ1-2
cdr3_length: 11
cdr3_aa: CSARTDWGYTF
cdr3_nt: TGCAGTGCTAGGACAGATTGGGGCTACACCTTC

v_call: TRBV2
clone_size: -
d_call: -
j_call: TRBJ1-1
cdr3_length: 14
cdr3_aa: CASRRATENTEAFF
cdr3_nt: TGTGCCAGCAGGAGGGCGACGGAGAACACTGAAGCTTTCTTT

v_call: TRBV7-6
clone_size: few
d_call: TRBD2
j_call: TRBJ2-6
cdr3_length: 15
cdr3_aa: CASSVREAGANVLTF
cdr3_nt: TGTGCCAGCAGCGTCCGGGAGGCTGGGGCCAACGTCCTGACTTTC

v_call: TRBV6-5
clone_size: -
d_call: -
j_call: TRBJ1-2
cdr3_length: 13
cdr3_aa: CASSYTPAGGYTF
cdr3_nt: TGTGCCAGCAGTTACACACCGGCGGGCGGCTACACCTTC

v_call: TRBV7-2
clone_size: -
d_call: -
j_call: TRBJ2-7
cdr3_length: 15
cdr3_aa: CASSFSGPGSYEQYF
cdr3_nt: TGTGCCAGCAGCTTCAGCGGGCCGGGTTCCTACGAGCAGTACTTC

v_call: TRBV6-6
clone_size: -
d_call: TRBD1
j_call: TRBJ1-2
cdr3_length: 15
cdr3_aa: CASTLADRDRGGYTF
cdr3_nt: TGTGCCAGCACTTTAGCAGACAGGGATCGGGGTGGCTACACCTTC

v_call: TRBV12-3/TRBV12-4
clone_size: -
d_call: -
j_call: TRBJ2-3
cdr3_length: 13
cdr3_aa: CASSLGLQGTQYF
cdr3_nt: TGTGCCAGCAGTTTGGGGCTCCAGGGGACGCAGTATTTT

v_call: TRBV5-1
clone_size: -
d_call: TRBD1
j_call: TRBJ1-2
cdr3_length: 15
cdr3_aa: CASSPTQGAGDGYTF
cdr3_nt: TGCGCCAGCAGCCCGACACAGGGGGCAGGCGATGGCTACACCTTC

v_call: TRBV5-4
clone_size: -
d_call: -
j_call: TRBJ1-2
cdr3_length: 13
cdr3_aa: CASSLAGDYGYTF
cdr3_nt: TGTGCCAGCAGCTTGGCCGGGGACTATGGCTACACCTTC

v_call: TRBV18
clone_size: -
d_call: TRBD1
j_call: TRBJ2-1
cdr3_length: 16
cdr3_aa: CASSPNRDRVGYEQFF
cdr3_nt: TGTGCCAGCTCACCCAACCGGGACAGGGTGGGTTATGAGCAGTTCTTC

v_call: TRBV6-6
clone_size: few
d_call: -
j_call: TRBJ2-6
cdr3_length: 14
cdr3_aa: CASRRGSGANVLTF
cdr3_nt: TGTGCCAGTCGAAGGGGTAGCGGGGCCAACGTCCTGACTTTC

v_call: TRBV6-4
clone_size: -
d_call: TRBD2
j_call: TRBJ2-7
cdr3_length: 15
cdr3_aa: CASSELAGEIYEQYF
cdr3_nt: TGTGCCAGCAGCGAGCTAGCGGGGGAGATCTACGAGCAGTACTTC

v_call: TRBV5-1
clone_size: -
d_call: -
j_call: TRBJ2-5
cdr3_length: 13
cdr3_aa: CASSLGGEETQYF
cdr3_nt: TGCGCCAGCAGCTTGGGCGGCGAAGAGACCCAGTACTTC

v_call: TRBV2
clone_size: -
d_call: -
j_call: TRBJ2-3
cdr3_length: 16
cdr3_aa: CASSEFGTSYTDTQYF
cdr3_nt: TGTGCCAGCAGTGAATTTGGGACTTCTTACACAGATACGCAGTATTTT

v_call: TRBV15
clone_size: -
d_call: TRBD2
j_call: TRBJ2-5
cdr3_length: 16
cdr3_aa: CATSRETTSGGQTQYF
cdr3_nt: TGTGCCACCAGCAGAGAAACGACTAGCGGGGGCCAGACCCAGTACTTC

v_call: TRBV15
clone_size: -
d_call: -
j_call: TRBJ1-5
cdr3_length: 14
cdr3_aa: CATSRAWGGQPQHF
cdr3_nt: TGTGCCACCAGCAGAGCATGGGGCGGACAGCCCCAGCATTTT

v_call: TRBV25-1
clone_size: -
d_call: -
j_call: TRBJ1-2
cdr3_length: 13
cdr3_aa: CASRPTGSRGYTF
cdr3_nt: TGTGCCAGCAGACCCACAGGGTCCAGAGGCTACACCTTC

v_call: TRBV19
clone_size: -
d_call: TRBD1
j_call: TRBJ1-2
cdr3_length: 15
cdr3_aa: CASSTDRGLRAGYTF
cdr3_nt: TGTGCCAGTAGTACGGACAGGGGATTGAGAGCTGGCTACACCTTC

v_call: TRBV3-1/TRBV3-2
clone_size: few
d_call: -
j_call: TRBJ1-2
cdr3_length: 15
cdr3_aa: CASSQDTGITSGYTF
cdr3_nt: TGTGCCAGCAGCCAAGATACAGGGATAACGTCTGGCTACACCTTC

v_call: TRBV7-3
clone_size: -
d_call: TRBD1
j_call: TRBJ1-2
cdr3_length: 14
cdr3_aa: CASSPGQGNYGYTF
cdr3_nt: TGTGCCAGCAGCCCAGGACAGGGAAACTATGGCTACACCTTC

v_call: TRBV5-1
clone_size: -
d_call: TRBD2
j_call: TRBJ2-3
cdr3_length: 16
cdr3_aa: CASTRGTSVFTDTQYF
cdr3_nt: TGCGCCAGCACCCGGGGGACTAGCGTTTTCACAGATACGCAGTATTTT

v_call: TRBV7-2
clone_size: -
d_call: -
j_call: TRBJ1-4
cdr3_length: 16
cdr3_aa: CASSLAGTLPNEKLFF
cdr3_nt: TGTGCCAGCAGCTTAGCGGGGACACTTCCTAATGAAAAACTGTTTTTT

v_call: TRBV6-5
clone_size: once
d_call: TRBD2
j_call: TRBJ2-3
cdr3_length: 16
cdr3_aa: CASSYWGTTSTDTQYF
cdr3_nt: TGTGCCAGCAGTTACTGGGGGACTACTAGCACAGATACGCAGTATTTT

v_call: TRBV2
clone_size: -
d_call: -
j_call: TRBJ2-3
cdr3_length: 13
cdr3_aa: CASKLGYTDTQYF
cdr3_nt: TGTGCCAGCAAGTTGGGCTACACAGATACGCAGTATTTT

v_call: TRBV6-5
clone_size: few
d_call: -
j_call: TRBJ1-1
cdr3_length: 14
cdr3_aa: CASSITGLNTEAFF
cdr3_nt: TGTGCCAGCAGTATCACAGGGCTAAACACTGAAGCTTTCTTT